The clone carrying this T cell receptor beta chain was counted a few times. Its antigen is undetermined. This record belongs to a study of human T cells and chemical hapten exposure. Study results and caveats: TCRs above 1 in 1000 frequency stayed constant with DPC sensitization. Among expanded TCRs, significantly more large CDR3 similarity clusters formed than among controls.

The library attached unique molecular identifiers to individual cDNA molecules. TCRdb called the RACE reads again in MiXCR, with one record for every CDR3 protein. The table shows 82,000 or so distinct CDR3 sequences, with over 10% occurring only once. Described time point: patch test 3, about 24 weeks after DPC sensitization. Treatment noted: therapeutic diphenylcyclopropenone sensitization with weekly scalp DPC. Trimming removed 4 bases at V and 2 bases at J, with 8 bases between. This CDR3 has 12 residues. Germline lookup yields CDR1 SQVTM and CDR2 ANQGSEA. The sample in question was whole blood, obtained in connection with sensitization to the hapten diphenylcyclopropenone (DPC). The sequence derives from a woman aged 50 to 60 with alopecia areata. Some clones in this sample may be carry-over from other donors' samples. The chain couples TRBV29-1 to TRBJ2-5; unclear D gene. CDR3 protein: CSVVQTQETQYF. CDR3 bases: TGCAGCGTTGTTCAGACTCAAGAGACCCAGTACTTC. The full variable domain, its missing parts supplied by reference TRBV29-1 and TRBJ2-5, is SAVISQKPSRDICQRGTSLTIQCQVDSQVTMMFWYRQQPGQSLTLIATANQGSEATYESGFVIDKFPISRPNLTFSTLTVSNMSPEDSSIYLCSVVQTQETQYFGPGTRLLVL.